This is a list of T cell receptor beta chains from one sample in a study of Ad26.COV2.S vaccination and SARS-CoV-2 variants. This table comes from immunoSEQ multiplex PCR, and its TCRdb copy is limited to in-frame clones, with some not included. The sample consists of about 350,000 clones, approximately 90% of them appearing once. Sequences were derived from peripheral blood, sampled in a trial of Ad26.COV2.S vaccine versus placebo. These receptors were obtained from a person between 18 and 65 years old who received the Ad26.COV2.S COVID-19 vaccine or a placebo. Each CDR3 is given with its conserved first and last residue. D genes are given only for firm matches. Rows may omit the clone size; those that give it use once, few, many or a size class.

abundance	v_gene	d_gene	j_gene	CDR3aa	CDR3nt
NA	TRBV30	TRBD2	TRBJ2-1	CAWKLAGGNEQFF	TGTGCCTGGAAGCTAGCGGGAGGCAATGAGCAGTTCTTC
NA	TRBV3-1/TRBV3-2	NA	TRBJ1-4	CASTTRGRGEKLFF	TGTGCCAGCACCACAAGGGGCCGGGGCGAAAAACTGTTTTTT
once	TRBV18	TRBD1	TRBJ1-1	CASSPLFDRAEAFF	TGTGCCAGCTCACCACTCTTTGACAGGGCTGAAGCTTTCTTT
once	TRBV15	NA	TRBJ1-4	CATSLGQGIEKLFF	TGTGCCACCAGTCTGGGGCAGGGTATAGAAAAACTGTTTTTT
NA	TRBV6-6	TRBD1	TRBJ1-5	CASSPIEDRAYSNQPQHF	TGTGCCAGCAGTCCCATTGAGGACAGGGCTTATAGCAATCAGCCCCAGCATTTT
once	TRBV5-5	NA	TRBJ2-2	CASSLGTGQNTGELFF	TGTGCCAGCAGCTTGGGCACAGGGCAGAACACCGGGGAGCTGTTTTTT
once	TRBV6-1	NA	TRBJ1-4	CASSEAGATNEKLFF	TGTGCCAGCAGTGAAGCAGGAGCAACTAATGAAAAACTGTTTTTT
NA	TRBV9	NA	TRBJ1-1	CASSVVLRVTEAFF	TGTGCCAGCAGCGTAGTTCTCAGGGTTACTGAAGCTTTCTTT
NA	TRBV7-9	TRBD2	TRBJ2-1	CASSLTSGRATRQFF	TGTGCCAGCAGCCTAACTAGCGGGAGGGCTACACGGCAGTTCTTC
NA	TRBV27	NA	TRBJ2-7	CASRDKTYEQYF	TGTGCCAGCAGGGACAAAACATACGAGCAGTACTTC
NA	TRBV11-2	NA	TRBJ1-4	CASSLLTYGPVLFF	TGTGCCAGCAGCTTATTAACCTACGGACCTGTTCTGTTTTTT
once	TRBV6-2/TRBV6-3	NA	TRBJ1-1	CASSPGLPRGTEAFF	TGTGCCAGCAGTCCGGGCCTACCCCGGGGCACTGAAGCTTTCTTT
NA	TRBV28	TRBD1	TRBJ2-7	CASSLGQGYEQYF	TGTGCCAGCAGTCTCGGACAGGGCTACGAGCAGTACTTC
once	TRBV4-3	TRBD2	TRBJ2-1	CASSQDTGGGNEQFF	TGCGCCAGCAGCCAAGATACGGGGGGGGGCAATGAGCAGTTCTTC
NA	TRBV28	TRBD2	TRBJ2-3	CASRDPSGGKDTQYF	TGTGCCAGCAGAGACCCTAGCGGGGGGAAAGATACGCAGTATTTT
NA	TRBV28	TRBD2	TRBJ2-1	CASSSGLAGDLDEQFF	TGTGCCAGCAGTAGCGGACTAGCGGGAGATCTGGATGAGCAGTTCTTC
once	TRBV7-9	NA	TRBJ2-1	CASSPPGVVLNEQFF	TGTGCCAGCAGTCCCCCGGGGGTAGTTCTGAATGAGCAGTTCTTC
NA	TRBV2	NA	TRBJ1-5	CASSDFNQPQHF	TGTGCCAGCAGTGATTTCAATCAGCCCCAGCATTTT
once	TRBV5-1	TRBD2	TRBJ2-3	CASKLSSGGADTQYF	TGCGCCAGCAAGTTGAGTAGCGGGGGGGCAGATACGCAGTATTTT
NA	TRBV10-1	NA	TRBJ2-3	CASSGTAEITDTQYF	TGCGCCAGCAGTGGAACGGCGGAGATCACAGATACGCAGTATTTT
few	TRBV6-2/TRBV6-3	TRBD1	TRBJ1-6	CASSPGQGYSPLHF	TGTGCCAGCAGCCCGGGACAGGGTTATTCACCCCTCCACTTT
NA	TRBV4-2	TRBD2	TRBJ2-1	CASSLTSGGAKEQFF	TGTGCCAGCAGCCTCACTAGCGGGGGGGCCAAAGAGCAGTTCTTC
NA	TRBV7-2	NA	TRBJ2-1	CASSVGQISYNEQFF	TGTGCCAGCAGCGTTGGACAGATCTCCTACAATGAGCAGTTCTTC
few	TRBV5-4	NA	TRBJ2-7	CASSSDIEEQYF	TGTGCCAGCAGCTCTGATATTGAGGAGCAGTACTTC
NA	TRBV30	NA	TRBJ1-6	CAWSDSAGSPLHF	TGTGCCTGGAGTGATAGTGCCGGGTCACCCCTCCACTTT
NA	TRBV7-8	TRBD2	TRBJ2-1	CASSLGLGYNEQFF	TGTGCCAGCAGCCTCGGACTAGGGTACAATGAGCAGTTCTTC
NA	TRBV28	TRBD2	TRBJ2-3	CASSTRTSRRTDTQYF	TGTGCCAGCAGTACCCGGACTAGCCGGCGCACAGATACGCAGTATTTT